This T cell receptor (beta chain) was profiled in a study of T-cell memory formation after mild COVID-19. Overall study findings and caveats: There was no confirmation that second-wave clones peaking on day 37 were SARS-CoV-2 specific.

Each CDR3 protein gets one entry after TCRdb re-called the 5' RACE reads with MiXCR. This repertoire shows around 450,000 distinct CDR3 sequences, approximately 24% found once; its top ten account for 8.5% to 10%. The CDR3 loop spans 16 amino acids. Germline V gene lookup returns CDR1 MNHEY and CDR2 SVGAGI. V was clipped by 0 bases and J by 6 bases, with 16 bases between them. In this sample, this clonotype turned up a few times. No antigen is known for it. The rearrangement uses TRBV6-5 and TRBJ2-3, with D tentatively TRBD1 (6 bases). Sequencing used PBMCs or a T cell subset sorted from them (not recorded which). The clonotype originates from an adult woman who had mild COVID-19 (a few samples of this study predate the infection). Cell type and time point are not known. CDR3 sequence: CASSYSGFQGQDTQYF. CDR3 nucleotide sequence: TGTGCCAGCAGTTACTCGGGTTTTCAGGGGCAGGATACGCAGTATTTT.